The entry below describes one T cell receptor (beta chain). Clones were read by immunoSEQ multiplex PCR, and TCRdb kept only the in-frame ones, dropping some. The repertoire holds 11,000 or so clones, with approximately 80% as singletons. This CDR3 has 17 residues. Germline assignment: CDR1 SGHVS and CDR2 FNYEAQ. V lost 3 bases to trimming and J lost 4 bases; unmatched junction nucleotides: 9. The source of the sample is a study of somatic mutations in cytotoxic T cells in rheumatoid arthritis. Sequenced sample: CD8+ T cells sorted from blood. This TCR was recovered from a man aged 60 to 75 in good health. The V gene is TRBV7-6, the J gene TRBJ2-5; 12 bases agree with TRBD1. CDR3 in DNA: TGTGCCAGCAGCTTTGACTCCGGGACAGGGGGCGCAGAGACCCAGTACTTC. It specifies CASSFDSGTGGAETQYF.